This TCR beta chain comes out of a study of CD8 T cells in ankylosing spondylitis (dated by TCRdb to 2015 to 2018). Context from the whole study: To find TCR variants linked to disease, the study profiled T cell receptor beta repertoires in ankylosing spondylitis patients and healthy donors. The full study cohort was made up of about two dozen ankylosing spondylitis patients and fewer than 120 healthy donors. Peripheral blood samples were taken, and synovial fluid was additionally collected from ankylosing spondylitis patients.

Ends trimmed: V by 6 bases, J by 7 bases; bases unmatched to a gene: 13. The CDR3 starts with the cysteine, ends with the phenylalanine, and has 15 residues. Just the 45-base CDR3 DNA is kept, in frame starting at base 1. The germline V gene supplies CDR1 MNHNS and CDR2 SASEGT. The reads were generated on an Illumina HiSeq 2500. Quantitative 5'-RACE with molecular barcodes was used to prepare TCR beta libraries. As for the original processing: A new computational method, built on a probabilistic model of VDJ rearrangement, was used to identify disease-linked TCR variants. TCRdb itself trimmed the public reads at Q25 with fastp, ran MiXCR and retained productive beta chains. For every CDR3 protein sequence, its rows merge into one entry that carries the most common genes and DNA. These V and J calls are TCRdb output, not the study's own analysis. For this sample there are roughly 250,000 distinct CDR3 sequences; around 7.8% appear just once. Clones ranked in the top ten supply around 6.8% of the sample.

The paper's findings and limits, for the study overall: The disease-linked clones were reported as significantly enriched in matched synovial fluid samples from ankylosing spondylitis patients. The disease-linked clones showed a CD8+ phenotype and occurred at relatively low frequencies in peripheral blood. Blood from ankylosing spondylitis patients appeared to be characterized by a TCR beta motif composed of roughly 8 highly homologous amino acid variants. Some motif variants had previously been reported in the synovial fluid and blood of reactive arthritis patients, which suggests shared mechanisms of disease initiation.

This clonotype was counted many times. The antigen it binds to is not known. Per-base quality was not reported, and no clone a single base away is much larger than it. The sequence derives from a male donor with ankylosing spondylitis or in good health (not recorded which). The sample was blood, either unsorted or a sorted T cell fraction (not recorded which). Recombination joined TRBV6-1 with TRBJ2-3; TRBD2 aligns with 7 central bases. In nucleotide form, the sequence is TGTGCCAGCAGGGTCCGGCAAGCGGGGAAACATACGCAGTATTTT. This sequence encodes CASRVRQAGKHTQYF.